These T cell receptor beta chains were read from a single sample in a study of radiation and T cells in renal cell carcinoma. The repertoire was sequenced with immunoSEQ multiplex PCR; TCRdb's copy has only in-frame clones and lacks some. The table lists approximately 90,000 clones, approximately 86% of them singletons. This specimen consisted of blood, obtained from a patient whose treatment included radiotherapy and nephrectomy. Receptors originate from a man aged 45-60 years with renal cell carcinoma. The CDR3 runs from the conserved cysteine through the conserved F or W. D genes are given only for firm matches. The size field is filled for only some rows; it gives once, few, many or a size class.

NA	NA	TRBV27	TRBJ1-1	TGTGCCAGCAGTTTAAAGGGTTTTATGAACACTGAAGCTTTCTTT	CASSLKGFMNTEAFF
TRBD1	once	TRBV4-2	TRBJ2-3	TGTGCCAGCAGCCAAGGGGACAGCCGCACAGATACGCAGTATTTT	CASSQGDSRTDTQYF
NA	NA	TRBV5-1	TRBJ2-3	TGCGCCAGCAGCCAGACCGGACAAAGCGCTACAGATACGCAGTATTTT	CASSQTGQSATDTQYF
TRBD2	few	TRBV9	TRBJ2-1	TGTGCCAGCAGCTCCCGACTAGCGGGAGGGAAAGAGCAGTTCTTC	CASSSRLAGGKEQFF
TRBD1	NA	TRBV7-9	TRBJ1-2	TGTGCCAGCAGCTTATCGATGGGGACAGGGGTCTATGGCTACACCTTC	CASSLSMGTGVYGYTF
NA	NA	TRBV4-1	TRBJ2-7	TGCGCCAGCAGCCCGGACAGTAAGGCCTACGAGCAGTACTTC	CASSPDSKAYEQYF
NA	NA	TRBV18	TRBJ1-5	TGTGCCAGCTCATTTTACAGGGACCAGCCCCAGCATTTT	CASSFYRDQPQHF
TRBD2	NA	TRBV6-5	TRBJ2-3	TGTGCCAGCAGTTACGCCTCGGGAGGAGATACGCAGTATTTT	CASSYASGGDTQYF
NA	NA	TRBV18	TRBJ2-1	TGTGCCAGCTCGCAAGCCTCCTACAATGAGCAGTTCTTC	CASSQASYNEQFF
NA	NA	TRBV6-6	TRBJ2-2	TGTGCCAGCAGTTGGGGCCCCACCGGGGAGCTGTTTTTT	CASSWGPTGELFF
NA	NA	TRBV6-1	TRBJ1-5	TGTGCCAGTACAACAGGGACCCTCAATCAGCCCCAGCATTTT	CASTTGTLNQPQHF
TRBD2	NA	TRBV5-1	TRBJ2-3	TGCGCCAGCAGCTTGGTACCGGGAGGGGACACAGATACGCAGTATTTT	CASSLVPGGDTDTQYF
NA	NA	TRBV11-2	TRBJ1-5	TGTGCCAGCAGCCCTGGGACCGCTAATCAGCCCCAGCATTTT	CASSPGTANQPQHF
NA	NA	TRBV19	TRBJ1-6	TGTGCCAGTAGTATGGATCGGAATTCACCCCTCCACTTT	CASSMDRNSPLHF
TRBD2	NA	TRBV29-1	TRBJ2-3	TGCAGCGTTGAAGGTAGCGTAGCGGGGAGCACAGATACGCAGTATTTT	CSVEGSVAGSTDTQYF
NA	NA	TRBV5-1	TRBJ2-1	TGCGCCAGCAGCTTGGATCCCGTTGAGCAGTTCTTC	CASSLDPVEQFF
NA	once	TRBV4-3	TRBJ2-7	TGCGCCAGCAGCCAGCAGAGGGGGAGGACCTACGAGCAGTACTTC	CASSQQRGRTYEQYF
TRBD2	few	TRBV28	TRBJ2-7	TGTGCCAGCAGCCCGCGACTAGCGGGAGTTTCCGAGCAGTACTTC	CASSPRLAGVSEQYF
NA	NA	TRBV2	TRBJ2-5	TGTGCCAGCCGCAGGGAGGAGACCCAGTACTTC	CASRREETQYF
NA	NA	TRBV27	TRBJ2-5	TGTGCCAGCAGTTTATTTCGGGATACGGAGACCCAGTACTTC	CASSLFRDTETQYF
TRBD2	NA	TRBV18	TRBJ2-2	TGTGCCAGCACTCCTCGGGACACTGGGACTAGCGGGCCCGGGGAGCTGTTTTTT	CASTPRDTGTSGPGELFF
NA	NA	TRBV25-1	TRBJ1-3	TGTGCCAGCAGTGATCGGGTTAGTGGAAACACCATATATTTT	CASSDRVSGNTIYF
NA	NA	TRBV5-1	TRBJ1-2	TGCGCCAGCAGCTTGCAGGCTAGCTATGGCTACACCTTC	CASSLQASYGYTF
NA	once	TRBV27	TRBJ1-1	TGTGCCAGCAGGACGATCAGGGGGAACACTGAAGCTTTCTTT	CASRTIRGNTEAFF
NA	NA	TRBV19	TRBJ2-1	TGTGCCAGTAGTATGCGGGATAATGAGCAGTTCTTC	CASSMRDNEQFF
TRBD1	NA	TRBV7-9	TRBJ2-4	TGTGCCAGCAGCCCCGGGCAGGGGGTCCAAAACATTCAGTACTTC	CASSPGQGVQNIQYF
NA	NA	TRBV5-1	TRBJ2-1	TGCGCCAGCACCCCCTTCGTTGGGGGCGTGGAAAATGAGCAGTTCTTC	CASTPFVGGVENEQFF
TRBD1	NA	TRBV5-1	TRBJ1-1	TGCGCCAGCAGCTCGGACAGGGTTCTTCACACTGAAGCTTTCTTT	CASSSDRVLHTEAFF
NA	NA	TRBV10-1	TRBJ2-7	TGCGCCAGCAGTGAGTCTCTGGAGGCGTACGAGCAGTACTTC	CASSESLEAYEQYF
NA	NA	TRBV9	TRBJ1-3	TGTGCCAGCAGCGTAGCTCGAGGGGTGGGTGGAAACACCATATATTTT	CASSVARGVGGNTIYF